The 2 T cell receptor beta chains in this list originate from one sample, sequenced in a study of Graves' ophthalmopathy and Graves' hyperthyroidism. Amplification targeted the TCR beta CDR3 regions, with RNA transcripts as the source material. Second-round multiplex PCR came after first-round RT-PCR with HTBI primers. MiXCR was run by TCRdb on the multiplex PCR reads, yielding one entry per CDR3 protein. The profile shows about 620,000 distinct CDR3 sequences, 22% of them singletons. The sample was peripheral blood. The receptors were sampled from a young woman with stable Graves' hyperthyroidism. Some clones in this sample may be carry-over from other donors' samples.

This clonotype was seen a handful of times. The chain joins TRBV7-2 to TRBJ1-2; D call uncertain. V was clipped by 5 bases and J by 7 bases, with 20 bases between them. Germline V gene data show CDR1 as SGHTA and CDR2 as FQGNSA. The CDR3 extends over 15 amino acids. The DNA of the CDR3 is TGTGCCAGCAGCACTACCTACCAGGACTCAGGTGGCTACACCTTC. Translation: CASSTTYQDSGGYTF.

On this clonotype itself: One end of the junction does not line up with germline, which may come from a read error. CDR3 bases: TGTGCCAGCAGGGCGGAGGGGGCAACGTACACTGATGCTTTCTTT. Its translation: CASRAEGATYTDAFF. The V call is TRBV6-1, the J call TRBJ1-1; 7 bases are a match to TRBD1. Germline V gene sequence: CDR1 MNHNS, CDR2 SASEGT. The CDR3 has 15 residues.